These 30 T cell receptor beta chains were sequenced from one sample in a study of PD-1 blockade in classical Hodgkin lymphoma. Time point meaning: newly diagnosed, previously untreated cHL patient sample. Sequenced by immunoSEQ multiplex PCR; TCRdb stores in-frame clones only, minus some. The table lists about 15,000 clones, around 90% of them singletons. Sequenced: peripheral blood mononuclear cells (PBMCs). The receptors shown here come from a human donor with classical Hodgkin lymphoma.

V usage is TRBV7-8 and J usage is TRBJ2-5; D gene unclear. Germline V gene data show CDR1 as SGHVS and CDR2 as FQNEAQ. Trimming shortened V by 3 bases and J by 5 bases, and 10 bases separated the two germline ends. The CDR3 is 13 residues long. The DNA of the CDR3 is TGTGCCAGCAGCTTTGGCCCAGCGGAGACCCAGTACTTC. It codes for CASSFGPAETQYF.

V is TRBV4-1 and J is TRBJ2-7, with D maybe TRBD2 (5 bases). Germline CDR1 MGHRA, CDR2 YSYEKL. V lost 0 bases and J 7 bases, leaving 13 bases between the germline ends. This CDR3 comprises 14 residues. The chain's CDR3 is CASSQDRASGEQYF. DNA for the CDR3: TGCGCCAGCAGCCAAGATCGGGCTTCGGGGGAGCAGTACTTC.

There are a few counts of this clone. This chain links TRBV25-1 with TRBJ2-7; tentative D call: TRBD1 (6 bases). V was pared by 4 bases and J by 4 bases, with 20 bases between. The CDR3 has 16 residues. Germline lookup yields CDR1 MGHDK and CDR2 SYGVNS. CDR3 region: CASSVTGTRLSYEQYF. The CDR3 DNA is TGTGCCAGCAGTGTTACCGGGACAAGACTAAGTTACGAGCAGTACTTC.

V gene TRBV6-6 combines with J gene TRBJ1-2; D gene uncertain. The V gene lost 0 bases and the J gene lost 7 bases, with 12 bases spanning the gap. The length of the CDR3 is 14 residues. Germline V gene data show CDR1 as MNHNY and CDR2 as SVGAGI (reference sequence). CDR3 bases: TGTGCCAGCAGTTACTCGAATGATAGGGCTGGCTACACCTTC. Its protein product is CASSYSNDRAGYTF.

The chain links TRBV6-4 to TRBJ2-2; D perhaps matches TRBD1 (6 bases). This CDR3 has 13 amino acids. Trimming took 2 bases from V and 5 from J, leaving 6 bases between them. The V gene's germline CDR1 is MRHNA and CDR2 SNTAGT. In DNA, the CDR3 is TGTGCCAGCAGTGACACAGGGACCGGGGAGCTGTTTTTT. It encodes CASSDTGTGELFF.

On this clone itself: A junction boundary mismatches the germline segment, possibly from a read error. The CDR3 region has the DNA TGTGCCAGCTCACCACCGGGGAGACCGCACTCTGGAAACACCACATATTTT. Translation: CASSPPGRPHSGNTTYF. This chain connects TRBV18 to TRBJ1-3; D remains unclear. Looked up from germline, CDR1 is KGHSH and CDR2 is LQKENI. This CDR3 has 17 amino acids.

The chain uses TRBV19 and TRBJ2-7; 10 positions agree with TRBD2. This CDR3 is built from 13 residues. The germline CDR1 and CDR2 sequences are LNHDA and SQIVND (reference sequence). Trimming cost V 10 bases and J 7 bases; bases outside gene matches: 10. The CDR3 DNA sequence: TGTGCCACCGCCAGCGGGAGGGTGGGGGAGCAGTACTTC. This translates into CATASGRVGEQYF.

The rearrangement uses TRBV21-1 and TRBJ1-5; the DNA was not compared with TRBD1, the D call given in the table. TRBV21-1 is a recognized pseudogene. The CDR3 is 18 residues long. The DNA for the CDR3 is TGTGCCGGCAGCAAAGAATCTTGGGGGCCGTATAGCAATCAGCCCCAGCATTTT. It translates to CAGSKESWGPYSNQPQHF.

The chain has TRBV28 and TRBJ1-1, with a tentative D call TRBD1 (6 bases). The ends were cut back, 7 bases at V and 1 base at J, with 10 bases in the middle. Germline CDR1 is MDHEN and CDR2 is SYDVKM. CDR3 length equals 13 residues. The CDR3 loop reads CASTRGRNTEAFF. CDR3 in DNA: TGTGCCAGCACAAGGGGGAGGAACACTGAAGCTTTCTTT.

V gene TRBV4-2 combines with J gene TRBJ1-2, with TRBD1 identical over 8 bases. Trimming removed 1 base from V and 1 base from J; junction bases left unmatched: 5. Germline-derived CDR1 and CDR2 are LGHNA and YNFKEQ. The CDR3 has 16 residues. DNA for the CDR3: TGTGCCAGCAGCCAAGGACAGGGGCCCCTTAACTATGGCTACACCTTC. Its protein product is CASSQGQGPLNYGYTF.

The chain couples TRBV6-5 to TRBJ1-2; no clear D. Germline loops: CDR1 MNHEY, CDR2 SVGAGI. The CDR3 has 14 amino acids. Trimming removed 0 bases from V and 2 bases from J, with 7 bases in between. For the CDR3, the DNA is TGTGCCAGCAGTTACTCCCCGACGAACTATGGCTACACCTTC. Amino acids: CASSYSPTNYGYTF.

V is TRBV11-2 and J is TRBJ2-7; TRBD2 aligns across 12 bases. Germline V gives CDR1 SGHAT, CDR2 FQNNGV. The CDR3 length is 15 residues. Losses at the gene ends were 5 bases for V and 4 bases for J; bases not matched to a gene: 6. The CDR3 here is CASSQTSGRRYEQYF. The CDR3 DNA reads TGTGCCAGCAGCCAGACTAGCGGGAGAAGGTACGAGCAGTACTTC.

The rearrangement links TRBV21-1 to TRBJ2-7; no check of the table's D call, TRBD2, against the DNA was made. TRBV21-1 is an annotated pseudogene. The CDR3 covers 17 residues. The CDR3 sequence: CASSENPLREDTYEQYF. For the CDR3, the DNA is TGTGCCAGCAGCGAAAATCCTTTGCGGGAGGATACCTACGAGCAGTACTTC.

The genes are TRBV25-1 and TRBJ1-5, with D tentatively TRBD1 (5 bases). Trimming shortened V by 8 bases and J by 0 bases, and 11 bases separated the two germline ends. Germline V CDR1 and CDR2: MGHDK, SYGVNS. This CDR3 is built from 14 residues. CDR3 bases: TGTGCCAGCGGGGGAGGGGCTAGCAATCAGCCCCAGCATTTT. Its translation: CASGGGASNQPQHF.

This chain connects TRBV9 to TRBJ1-2; unclear D gene. The V gene lost 0 bases and the J gene lost 7 bases, with 7 bases spanning the gap. This CDR3 comprises 12 residues. Germline CDR1 SGDLS, CDR2 YYNGEE. CDR3 sequence (DNA): TGTGCCAGCAGCGTAGTAGGCGGTGGCTACACCTTC. Protein: CASSVVGGGYTF.

The gene calls are TRBV9 and TRBJ2-1, with D uncertain. The CDR3 runs to 14 residues. Between the trimmed V and J ends, which lost 4 bases and 6 bases, there was a span of 14 bases. Germline V gives CDR1 SGDLS, CDR2 YYNGEE. CDR3 sequence reads: CASSLARKGNEQFF. The CDR3 DNA follows: TGTGCCAGCAGCTTAGCTCGGAAAGGCAATGAGCAGTTCTTC.

The chain links TRBV6-5 to TRBJ1-1; D possibly corresponds to TRBD1 (6 bases). The CDR3 covers 13 residues. V was clipped by 0 bases and J by 10 bases, with 12 bases between them. The germline V gene encodes CDR1 MNHEY and CDR2 SVGAGI. In nucleotides, the CDR3 is TGTGCCAGCAGTTACTCTGGGGGGCCGGGAGCTTTCTTT. Residues: CASSYSGGPGAFF.

The V gene is TRBV18, the J gene TRBJ1-6, with D possibly TRBD1 on 6 matching bases. The germline V and J ends were trimmed by 2 bases and 5 bases, with 7 bases remaining between them. The length of the CDR3 is 14 residues. From germline, CDR1 is KGHSH and CDR2 LQKENI. DNA of the CDR3: TGTGCCAGCTCACCAGCAGGGGATAATTCACCCCTCCACTTT. Its protein product is CASSPAGDNSPLHF.

This clone was found a few times. The chain joins TRBV18 to TRBJ1-2; D gene uncertain. The CDR3 has 17 amino acids. The ends were cut back, 3 bases at V and 1 base at J, with 18 bases in the middle. Looked up from germline, CDR1 is KGHSH and CDR2 is LQKENI. CDR3 DNA: TGTGCCAGCTCACCTACATCCCGGAACACCTTTAACTATGGCTACACCTTC. It encodes CASSPTSRNTFNYGYTF.

The chain recombines TRBV4-1 with TRBJ1-3; tentative D call: TRBD1 (5 bases). The V gene's germline CDR1 is MGHRA and CDR2 YSYEKL. V was clipped by 5 bases and J by 0 bases, with 8 bases between them. The CDR3 is made up of 14 amino acids. The CDR3 loop is CASSSTVSGNTIYF. The DNA of the CDR3 is TGCGCCAGCAGCTCGACAGTCTCTGGAAACACCATATATTTT.

The chain recombines TRBV7-2 with TRBJ2-1; 9 nucleotides agree with TRBD2. V lost 5 bases and J lost 6; bases outside the gene matches: 2. Germline CDR1 and CDR2: SGHTA and FQGNSA. This CDR3 has 13 residues. The CDR3 is CASSLGLANEQFF. As DNA, the CDR3 is TGTGCCAGCAGCCTGGGACTAGCCAATGAGCAGTTCTTC. The entire variable domain, with the rest obtained from reference TRBV7-2 and TRBJ2-1, is as follows: GAGVSQSPSNKVTEKGKDVELRCDPISGHTALYWYRQSLGQGLEFLIYFQGNSAPDKSGLPSDRFSAERTGGSVSTLTIQRTQQEDSAVYLCASSLGLANEQFFGPGTRLTVL.

This chain links TRBV6-1 with TRBJ1-5; D possibly corresponds to TRBD1 (5 bases). Trimming stripped 0 bases from V and 5 bases from J, with 11 bases between. CDR3 length equals 15 residues. Germline CDR1 is MNHNS and CDR2 is SASEGT. This chain's CDR3 is CASSEAAEGYQPQHF. The CDR3 nucleotides read TGTGCCAGCAGTGAAGCGGCGGAGGGGTATCAGCCCCAGCATTTT.

The chain recombines TRBV30 with TRBJ2-1; 9 bases line up with TRBD1. Germline V gene sequence: CDR1 GTSNPN, CDR2 SVGIG (reference sequence). CDR3 length: 14 amino acids. Germline trimming cut 3 bases from V and 8 bases from J; bases unmatched to any gene: 8. The CDR3 DNA reads as TGTGCCTGGAGCGCTGGGACAGGGCTGGATGAGCAGTTCTTC. It is translated as CAWSAGTGLDEQFF.

The CDR3 DNA is TGCGCCAGTTCTTCCCCGGGACCCCAGCAGTTCTTC. Its translation: CASSSPGPQQFF. The chain uses TRBV5-1 and TRBJ2-1; either TRBD1 or TRBD2 may fit D (5 bases each). V dropped 8 bases and J dropped 11 bases, with 17 bases sitting between them. The germline gives CDR1 SGHRS, CDR2 YFSETQ. This CDR3 spans 12 amino acids. Full variable domain (rest looked up from reference TRBV5-1 and TRBJ2-1): KAGVTQTPRYLIKTRGQQVTLSCSPISGHRSVSWYQQTPGQGLQFLFEYFSETQRNKGNFPGRFSGRQFSNSRSEMNVSTLELGDSALYLCASSSPGPQQFFGPGTRLTVL.

The rearrangement joins TRBV30 to TRBJ2-7; TRBD2 might be the D (7 bases). The V gene lost 4 bases and the J gene lost 4 bases, with 20 bases spanning the gap. The CDR3 covers 15 residues. Germline values: CDR1 GTSNPN, CDR2 SVGIG (reference sequence). The CDR3 region has the DNA TGTGCCTGGATCGAGGGGGAGGGCGGTCGGTACGAGCAGTACTTC. Translated: CAWIEGEGGRYEQYF.

The chain couples TRBV28 to TRBJ2-1, with 7 bases that match TRBD2. With 3 bases clipped from V and 7 bases from J, the junction kept 9 bases outside the gene matches. Germline-derived CDR1 and CDR2 are MDHEN and SYDVKM. This CDR3 is 15 amino acids long. The CDR3 loop is CASSFETSIRNEQFF. CDR3 coding DNA: TGTGCCAGCAGTTTCGAGACTAGCATAAGGAATGAGCAGTTCTTC.

The chain combines TRBV11-2 with TRBJ2-1; TRBD2 matches 8 bases. The V gene end was trimmed by 5 bases and the J gene end by 9 bases; junction bases not matched to a gene: 12. Germline V CDR1 and CDR2: SGHAT, FQNNGV. The CDR3 spans 15 residues. In DNA, the CDR3 is TGTGCCAGCAGCCTGGAGGGTAGCGGGATCGCTGAGCAGTTCTTC. As protein: CASSLEGSGIAEQFF. Looking up the rest from reference TRBV11-2 and TRBJ2-1 gives the full variable domain: EAGVAQSPRYKIIEKRQSVAFWCNPISGHATLYWYQQILGQGPKLLIQFQNNGVVDDSQLPKDRFSAERLKGVDSTLKIQPAKLEDSAVYLCASSLEGSGIAEQFFGPGTRLTVL.

Remarks on this clone: The junction departs from germline at one end; a sequencing error may be responsible. The J gene is TRBJ1-2, the V gene TRBV6-1, with 7 bases aligning to TRBD1. CDR1 is MNHNS and CDR2 is SASEGT in the germline V gene. This CDR3 has 14 residues. DNA for the CDR3: TGTGCCAGCACTAGACAGGGAGGTAACAATGGCTACACCTTC. As protein: CASTRQGGNNGYTF.

The J gene is TRBJ1-1, the V gene TRBV6-1, with D unresolved. CDR3 length: 13 residues. The germline V and J ends were trimmed by 8 bases and 0 bases, with 10 bases remaining between them. CDR1 is MNHNS, CDR2 SASEGT, per germline. The CDR3 DNA reads as TGTGCCAGCCAAGTTTTCATGAACACTGAAGCTTTCTTT. Translating gives CASQVFMNTEAFF.

This chain joins TRBV29-1 and TRBJ1-2, with no clear D. V was trimmed by 2 bases and J by 6 bases, leaving 7 bases between them. Germline lookup yields CDR1 SQVTM and CDR2 ANQGSEA. The CDR3 is made up of 11 amino acids. As DNA, the CDR3 is TGCAGCGTTGAACGAAGAAATGGCTACACCTTC. This encodes CSVERRNGYTF.